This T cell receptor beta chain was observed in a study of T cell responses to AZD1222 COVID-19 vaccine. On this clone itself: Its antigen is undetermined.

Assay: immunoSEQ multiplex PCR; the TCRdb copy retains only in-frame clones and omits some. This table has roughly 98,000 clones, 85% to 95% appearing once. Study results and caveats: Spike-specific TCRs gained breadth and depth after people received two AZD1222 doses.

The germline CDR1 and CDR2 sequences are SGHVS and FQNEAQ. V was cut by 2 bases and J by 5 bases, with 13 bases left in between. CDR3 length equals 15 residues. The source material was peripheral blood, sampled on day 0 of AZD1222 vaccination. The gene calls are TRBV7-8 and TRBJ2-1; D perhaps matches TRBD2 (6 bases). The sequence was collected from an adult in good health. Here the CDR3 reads CASSLRAGSDNEQFF. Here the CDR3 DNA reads TGTGCCAGCAGCTTACGGGCCGGGAGCGACAATGAGCAGTTCTTC.